This TCR beta chain originates from a study of T-cell memory formation after mild COVID-19 (dated by TCRdb to about 2021). Background for the entire study: TCR sequence clusters from the two donors were found to be largely donor specific. Longitudinal TCRalpha and TCRbeta repertoire sequencing tracked T-cell clones expanding and contracting after mild COVID-19 in two donors. The cohort comprised two young, previously healthy adult volunteers, one female and one male. Study-wide findings and limitations: The detection of some responding clones in pre-infection memory suggests that pre-existing cross-reactive memory T cells joined the SARS-CoV-2 response. Balanced CD4/CD8 phenotypes were observed for clones contracting from day 15 to 85, whereas a bias towards CD4+ was observed for a second wave of clones expanding from day 15 to 37. Contracting CD4+ clones were found mainly in CM and EM memory subsets, while CD8+ clones were enriched in EMRA. Only a couple of mild cases were covered in the study, and larger cohorts including severe cases with pre-infection samples were considered necessary. Whether the second-wave clones peaking on day 37 were SARS-CoV-2 specific was not confirmed.

The CDR3 holds 16 amino acids from the cysteine to the phenylalanine. Only the CDR3 DNA is retained, 48 bases long and in frame from the first base. Trimming costs V 0 bases and J 3 bases, and their ends lie 13 bases apart. The CDR1 and CDR2 encoded by the germline V gene (reference sequence) are LNHNV and YYDKDF. At least ten counts were recorded for this clonotype. There is no known antigen for this receptor. There are no base qualities to consult, and no much larger clone falls within one base. Ficoll-Paque density gradient centrifugation was the method used to isolate PBMCs. Sequenced using an Illumina NovaSeq 6000. TCRalpha and TCRbeta cDNA libraries were constructed by 5'RACE with constant-segment primers, with sample barcodes and unique molecular identifiers being introduced. Trizol reagent was used to extract RNA from every sample. Libraries were amplified in two PCR steps, with a second sample barcode and Illumina TruSeq adapters added in the second step. Libraries were sequenced on an Illumina NovaSeq with 2 x 150 bp paired-end reads. Concerning the study's data processing: The reads were demultiplexed and collapsed into UMI-guided consensus sequences using migec v1.2.7. Using mixcr v2.1.11, UMI consensuses were aligned to TRA and TRB V and J templates and then assembled into clonotypes. Expanded or contracted clonotypes were those called significant by both edgeR and NoisET, with noise models trained on biological replicates. For edgeR calls, the thresholds were a false discovery rate-adjusted p below 0.01 and a log2 fold-change of 1. PCA with hierarchical clustering of max-normalized trajectories of the 1000 most abundant clonotypes was used as exploratory dynamics analysis. Separately sequenced CD4+ and CD8+ repertoires were used to assign the CD4 or CD8 phenotype of responding clones. TCRdb reprocessed the public reads (quality trimming at Q25 with fastp, clone calling with MiXCR) and kept in-frame beta chains. Here each entry gathers all rows of one CDR3 protein and keeps the most common genes and DNA. In this record, the V and J calls reflect TCRdb's handling and not the investigators' own analysis. A total of about 14,000 distinct CDR3 sequences appear in this sample, roughly 19% of them only once. Together, the top ten hold approximately 50% of the sample.

The V and J segments used are TRBV15 and TRBJ2-3; TRBD1 is a weak D gene call, 5 bases matching. The sequencing input was PBMCs or a T cell subset sorted from them (not recorded which). This receptor was taken from an adult woman who had mild COVID-19 (a few samples of this study predate the infection). The sample titles of this study are shuffled in the database, so cell type and time point are left out; the donor was told from shared clones. The CDR3 has the sequence CATSRDRGYSTDTQYF. The nucleotide sequence is TGTGCCACCAGCAGAGATAGGGGATACTCGACAGATACGCAGTATTTT.